The T cell receptor beta chain under discussion was sequenced for a study of beta chain features in type 1 diabetes. The overall study: Researchers looked at approximately 100,000,000 sorted cells across all samples.

Study results and caveats: PCR might favor shorter templates, equally in patients and controls. Cells carrying high TCR expression could end up over-represented when cDNA is sequenced. Across all four CD4+ subsets, people with type 1 diabetes showed modestly shorter TCRB CDR3s. In the patient group, naive, central memory and Treg TCRB repertoires seemed more alike than in the healthy donor group.

The CDR3 is 13 residues long. Trimming at V came to 5 bases and at J to 3 bases, leaving 0 bases not matched to a gene. CDR1 is SGHRS, CDR2 YFSETQ, per germline. As concerns this clone: Its antigen is not identified.

Expressed TCRB transcripts were sequenced after all isolated RNA was converted to cDNA. Sequenced by immunoSEQ multiplex PCR; TCRdb stores in-frame clones only, minus some. The repertoire holds 45,000 to 60,000 clones, with 55% to 75% as singletons. The chain uses TRBV5-1 and TRBJ2-2; TRBD2 matches at 8 bases. The TCR comes from a woman aged 25 to 39 with type 1 diabetes. Sequences were obtained from stem cell memory CD4+ T cells from blood. The CDR3 bases are TGCGCCAGCAGAGCGGGAGACACCGGGGAGCTGTTTTTT. Translated, it gives CASRAGDTGELFF.